This T cell receptor (beta chain) was sequenced for a study of CD4 T cells in relation to SARS-CoV-2 and coronaviruses. CD4+ T cells from unexposed donors were obtained before the COVID-19 pandemic (2011-2018). The cells were cultured for approximately ten days before CD4+ T cells were isolated. PBMCs were plated at around 2 million per well in IL-2-containing medium. General study findings and limits: In around 67% of donors, memory CD4+ clonotypes crossrecognized SARS-CoV-2 and at least one common cold coronavirus spike.

This clone was found once. No antigen is known for it. Repertoires were generated with immunoSEQ multiplex PCR, while TCRdb's copy carries only in-frame clones and drops some. The profile shows about 23,000 clones, roughly 70% of them singletons. This TCR was sampled from a human donor in good health. Specimen: CD4+ T cells from PBMCs, cultured in vitro.

Here the CDR3 DNA reads TGTGCCAGCAGCCCTGCCTGGGACAAGGTCCCTTTTTTAGGCTCTGGAAACACCATATATTTT. Encoded protein: CASSPAWDKVPFLGSGNTIYF. The chain uses TRBV9 and TRBJ1-3, with D perhaps TRBD1 (6 bases). Germline V lookup: CDR1 SGDLS, CDR2 YYNGEE. V lost 4 bases, J lost 0 bases, and 29 bases lay in between. This CDR3 has 21 amino acids. The full variable domain, with the rest looked up from reference TRBV9 and TRBJ1-3, is DSGVTQTPKHLITATGQRVTLRCSPRSGDLSVYWYQQSLDQGLQFLIQYYNGEERAKGNILERFSAQQFPDLHSELNLSSLELGDSALYFCASSPAWDKVPFLGSGNTIYFGEGSWLTVV.